Shown below are 12 T cell receptor beta chains from a single sample sequenced in a study of blood T cells in healthy people across ages. The second PCR ran roughly 7 to 12 cycles with a sample-barcoded 5' primer and J-beta primers. TCRdb processed the 5' RACE reads anew with MiXCR; each CDR3 protein has one entry. The sample lists 600,000 to 1,000,000 distinct CDR3 sequences; about 62% were seen once. Sequencing was done on a sample of blood. These receptors were obtained from a man younger than 40 in good health.

This clonotype appeared a few times. The chain has TRBV29-1 and TRBJ2-4; 7 bases match TRBD2. TRBJ2-7 explains the end of the DNA better; the J call may be wrong. Germline-derived CDR1 and CDR2 are SQVTM and ANQGSEA. The length of the CDR3 is 13 residues. The CDR3 sequence: CSVVSREGNEQYF. The CDR3 nucleotides are TGCAGCGTTGTTTCCAGGGAGGGAAACGAGCAGTACTTC.

The genes are TRBV12-3 or TRBV12-4 and TRBJ2-1; the D gene is possibly TRBD2 (6 bases). Deletions cut 4 bases from V and 5 bases from J, with 15 bases between. This CDR3 comprises 15 residues. The CDR3 nucleotides read TGTGCCAGCAGTTCGGCCCCGGGACTGGACAATGAGCAGTTCTTC. This codes for CASSSAPGLDNEQFF.

The chain links TRBV4-2 to TRBJ2-7, with D possibly TRBD2 on 5 matching bases. The CDR3 is 17 amino acids. Trimming shortened V by 4 bases and J by 3 bases, and 22 bases separated the two germline ends. In germline, CDR1 is LGHNA, CDR2 YNFKEQ. The CDR3 DNA sequence: TGTGCCAGCAGCCGTCAATTGGGTGGGGAGCTCTACTACGAGCAGTACTTC. It codes for CASSRQLGGELYYEQYF.

J is TRBJ2-3 and V is TRBV27; 11 positions agree with TRBD2. V shed 7 bases and J 6 bases; nucleotides not matched to a gene: 12. The CDR3 runs to 16 residues. The V gene's germline CDR1 is MNHEY and CDR2 SMNVEV (reference sequence). The CDR3: CASTQLAGAPPDTQYF. The DNA for the CDR3 is TGTGCCAGCACCCAACTAGCGGGGGCCCCTCCGGATACGCAGTATTTT.

This clonotype was found a few times. CDR3 coding DNA: TGTGCCAGCAGCTTGGACTTCCCCTACGAGCAGTACTTC. Translated: CASSLDFPYEQYF. The V and J genes are TRBV7-9 and TRBJ2-7; tentative D call: TRBD2 (5 bases). This CDR3 is built from 13 residues. Germline V gene data show CDR1 as SEHNR and CDR2 as FQNEAQ (reference sequence). Trimming removed 3 bases from V and 2 bases from J, with 8 bases in between.

The chain recombines TRBV6-1 with TRBJ2-3; D may match TRBD1 or TRBD2 (5 bases each). The V gene lost 4 bases and the J gene lost 2 bases, with 10 bases spanning the gap. This CDR3 spans 14 amino acids. Germline V gene lookup returns CDR1 MNHNS and CDR2 SASEGT. The CDR3 region has the DNA TGTGCCAGCAGTGCCGGGACCTTCACAGATACGCAGTATTTT. Protein: CASSAGTFTDTQYF.

This sequence joins TRBV7-2 and TRBJ1-1; 7 bases are shared with TRBD1. J gave up 5 bases and V 7 bases, and 7 bases lay outside the gene matches. Germline V lookup: CDR1 SGHTA, CDR2 FQGNSA. This CDR3 is built from 13 residues. CDR3 bases: TGTGCCAGCATCGGACAGGAGCGTACTGAAGCTTTCTTT. Amino acid sequence: CASIGQERTEAFF.

This clonotype turned up a few times. The gene calls are TRBV11-1 and TRBJ2-5; D gene ambiguous. The J call is doubtful: the DNA matches TRBJ2-7 better. Germline lookup yields CDR1 SGHAT and CDR2 FQDESV (reference sequence). The CDR3 spans 12 residues. The CDR3 DNA reads as TGTGCCAGCAGCTTAAGTTACTACGAGCAGTACTTC. Its translation: CASSLSYYEQYF.

J is TRBJ2-6 and V is TRBV5-1; D might be TRBD1 (5 bases). CDR3 length: 15 residues. Between the trimmed V and J ends, which lost 3 bases and 2 bases, there was a span of 9 bases. Per the germline V gene, CDR1 is SGHRS and CDR2 is YFSETQ. The CDR3 coding sequence is TGCGCCAGCAGCTCCTCAGGGCCTGGGGCCAACGTCCTGACTTTC. Translating gives CASSSSGPGANVLTF.

CDR3 protein: CSVEFASGRDYEQYF. The DNA for the CDR3 is TGCAGCGTTGAATTCGCTAGCGGGAGGGACTACGAGCAGTACTTC. The rearrangement uses TRBV29-1 and TRBJ2-5; TRBD2 aligns across 12 bases. With the DNA end fitting TRBJ2-7 better, the J assignment may be wrong. The CDR3 runs to 15 residues. In germline, CDR1 is SQVTM, CDR2 ANQGSEA.

V usage is TRBV5-1 and J usage is TRBJ2-5; D gene ambiguous. The end of the DNA fits TRBJ2-7 better, so the J call may be wrong. Germline lookup yields CDR1 SGHRS and CDR2 YFSETQ. This CDR3 contains 12 residues. Written as DNA, the CDR3 is TGCGCCAGCAGCCAGAATGGATACGAGCAGTACTTC. Protein: CASSQNGYEQYF.

The rearrangement links TRBV20-1 to TRBJ2-1; no reliable D call. Germline CDR1 DFQATT, CDR2 SNEGSKA (reference sequence). Trimming took off 7 bases at V and 3 bases at J, with 13 bases between the two ends. The CDR3 sequence is 13 residues long. For the CDR3, the DNA is TGCAGTGGTACCCACCCAGACTACAATGAGCAGTTCTTC. This translates into CSGTHPDYNEQFF.